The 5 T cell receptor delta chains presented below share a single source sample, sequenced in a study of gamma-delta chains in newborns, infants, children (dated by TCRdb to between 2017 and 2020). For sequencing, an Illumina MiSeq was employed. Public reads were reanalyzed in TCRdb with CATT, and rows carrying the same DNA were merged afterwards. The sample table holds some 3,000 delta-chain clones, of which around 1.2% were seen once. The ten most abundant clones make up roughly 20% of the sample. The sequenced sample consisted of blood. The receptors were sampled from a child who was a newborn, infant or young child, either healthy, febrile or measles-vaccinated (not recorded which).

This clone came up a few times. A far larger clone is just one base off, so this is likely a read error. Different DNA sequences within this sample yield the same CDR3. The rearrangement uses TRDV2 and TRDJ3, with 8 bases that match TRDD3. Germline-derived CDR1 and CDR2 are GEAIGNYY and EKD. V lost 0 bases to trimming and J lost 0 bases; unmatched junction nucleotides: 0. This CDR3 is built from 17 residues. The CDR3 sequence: CACDTLGDSWDTRQMFF. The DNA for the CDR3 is TGTGCCTGTGACACCCTGGGGGACTCCTGGGACACCCGACAGATGTTTTTC.

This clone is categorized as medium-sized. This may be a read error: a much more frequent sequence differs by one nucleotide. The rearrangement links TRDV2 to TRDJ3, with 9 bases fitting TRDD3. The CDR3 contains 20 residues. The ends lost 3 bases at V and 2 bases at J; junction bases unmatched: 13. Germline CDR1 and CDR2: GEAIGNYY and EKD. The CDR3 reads CACDAEAGGSSTWDTRQMFF. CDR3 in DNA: TGTGCCTGTGACGCCGAAGCTGGGGGATCCTCTACCTGGGACACCCGACAGATGTTTTTC.

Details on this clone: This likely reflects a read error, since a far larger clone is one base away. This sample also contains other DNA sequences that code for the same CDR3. The CDR3, as DNA: TGTGCCTGTGACCTACTGGGAGATACGGCACAACTCTTCTTT. Encoded protein: CACDLLGDTAQLFF. V is TRDV2 and J is TRDJ2; TRDD3 is a possible D gene (6 bases). Germline CDR1 and CDR2: GEAIGNYY and EKD. This CDR3 spans 14 amino acids. V lost 3 bases, J lost 8 bases, and 15 bases lay in between.

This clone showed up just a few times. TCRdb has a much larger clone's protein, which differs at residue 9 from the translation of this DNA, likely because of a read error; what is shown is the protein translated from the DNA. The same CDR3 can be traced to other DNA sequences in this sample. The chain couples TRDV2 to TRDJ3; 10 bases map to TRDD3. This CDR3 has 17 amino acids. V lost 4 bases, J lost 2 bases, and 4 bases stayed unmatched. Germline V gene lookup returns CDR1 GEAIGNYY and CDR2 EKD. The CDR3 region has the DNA TGTGCCTGTGATATACTGGGGGATGCCTGGGACACCCGACAGATGTTTTTC. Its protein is CACDILGDAWDTRQMFF.

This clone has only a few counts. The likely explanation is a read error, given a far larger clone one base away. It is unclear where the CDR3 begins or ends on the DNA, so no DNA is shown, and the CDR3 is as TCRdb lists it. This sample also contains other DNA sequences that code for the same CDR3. CDR3 residues: CALGDWGIRVGAQLFF. This rearrangement joins TRDV1 to TRDJ2; the table calls TRDD3, which could not be checked here. The CDR3 is made up of 16 amino acids, end residues included. Germline CDR1 is TSWWSYY and CDR2 is QGS.